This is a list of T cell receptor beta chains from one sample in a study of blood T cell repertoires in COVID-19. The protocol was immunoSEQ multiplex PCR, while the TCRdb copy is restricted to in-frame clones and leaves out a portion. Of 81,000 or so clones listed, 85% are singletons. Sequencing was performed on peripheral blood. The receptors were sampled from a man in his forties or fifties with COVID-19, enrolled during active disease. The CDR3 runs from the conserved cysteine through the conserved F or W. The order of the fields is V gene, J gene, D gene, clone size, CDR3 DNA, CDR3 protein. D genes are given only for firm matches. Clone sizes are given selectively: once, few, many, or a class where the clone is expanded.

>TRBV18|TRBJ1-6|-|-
TGTGCCAGCTCGCAGAAAGAGGTGGTTTCACCCCTCCACTTT
CASSQKEVVSPLHF
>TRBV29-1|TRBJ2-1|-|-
TGCAGCGTATCTATGGGGCACGATGAGCAGTTCTTC
CSVSMGHDEQFF
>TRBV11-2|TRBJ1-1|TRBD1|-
TGTGCCAGCAGCTTAACCGGGACAGGGAGTGGCACTGAAGCTTTCTTT
CASSLTGTGSGTEAFF
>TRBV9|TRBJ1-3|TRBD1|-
TGTGCCAGCAGCGTTGGGACAGTAAACTCTGGAAACACCATATATTTT
CASSVGTVNSGNTIYF
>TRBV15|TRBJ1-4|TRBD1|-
TGTGCCACCAGCAGGGAGAGGACAGGGCCGGAGGAACTGTTTTTT
CATSRERTGPEELFF
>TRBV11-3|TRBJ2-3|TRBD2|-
TGTGCCAGCAGCTCCGGGACTAGCGACACAGATACGCAGTATTTT
CASSSGTSDTDTQYF
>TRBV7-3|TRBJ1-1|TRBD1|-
TGTGCCAGCAGCTCGGGACAGGACACTGAAGCTTTCTTT
CASSSGQDTEAFF
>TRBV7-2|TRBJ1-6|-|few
TGTGCCAGCAGCTCCCAGGGAAGTGGAATTTCACCCCTCCACTTT
CASSSQGSGISPLHF
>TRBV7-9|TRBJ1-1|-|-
TGTGCCAGCAGCTTAGACAGACCCGGGAACACTGAAGCTTTCTTT
CASSLDRPGNTEAFF
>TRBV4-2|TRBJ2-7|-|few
TGTGCCAGCAGCCAAGGGCTCACCCTCTACGAGCAGTACTTC
CASSQGLTLYEQYF
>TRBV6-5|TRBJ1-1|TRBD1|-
TGTGCCAGCAGAACAGGGGGTGCCACTGAAGCTTTCTTT
CASRTGGATEAFF
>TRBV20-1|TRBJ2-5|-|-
TGCAGTGCTGGCCCGGGGGAGACCCAGTACTTC
CSAGPGETQYF
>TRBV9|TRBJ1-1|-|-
TGTGCCAGCAGCGTAGAAACTAGGACAGTGAACACTGAAGCTTTCTTT
CASSVETRTVNTEAFF
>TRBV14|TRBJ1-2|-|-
TGTGCCAGCAGCCAACAGTTACACAATGGCTACACCTTC
CASSQQLHNGYTF
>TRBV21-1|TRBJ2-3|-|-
TGTGCCAGCAGCACCTTTCAGCGGGGGGACACAGATACGCAGTATTTT
CASSTFQRGDTDTQYF